This entry concerns a single T cell receptor (beta chain). Germline V CDR1 and CDR2: SGHRS, YFSETQ. The CDR3 sequence is 15 residues long. V was pared by 7 bases and J by 5 bases, with 10 bases of the junction left unmatched. For TCR, cDNA came from 5'RACE template switching, which added a universal primer site and UMIs. TCRdb independently ran MiXCR on the 5' RACE reads; one entry per CDR3 protein. This sample yields roughly 250,000 distinct CDR3 sequences, of which 10% to 15% are seen a single time; around 0.49% belongs to the top ten. The record originates from a study of T cells after yellow fever vaccination.

The sample here was CD4+ T cells sorted from PBMCs, taken 45 days after the yellow fever booster vaccination. This receptor was identified in a man aged 25 to 40 who received the YFV17D yellow fever vaccine. The chain combines TRBV5-1 with TRBJ2-1, with 9 positions matching TRBD2. For the CDR3, the DNA is TGCGCCAGCGCCTTTAGCGGGAGATCCGACAATGAGCAGTTCTTC. Protein: CASAFSGRSDNEQFF. The entire variable domain, with the rest obtained from reference TRBV5-1 and TRBJ2-1, is as follows: KAGVTQTPRYLIKTRGQQVTLSCSPISGHRSVSWYQQTPGQGLQFLFEYFSETQRNKGNFPGRFSGRQFSNSRSEMNVSTLELGDSALYLCASAFSGRSDNEQFFGPGTRLTVL.